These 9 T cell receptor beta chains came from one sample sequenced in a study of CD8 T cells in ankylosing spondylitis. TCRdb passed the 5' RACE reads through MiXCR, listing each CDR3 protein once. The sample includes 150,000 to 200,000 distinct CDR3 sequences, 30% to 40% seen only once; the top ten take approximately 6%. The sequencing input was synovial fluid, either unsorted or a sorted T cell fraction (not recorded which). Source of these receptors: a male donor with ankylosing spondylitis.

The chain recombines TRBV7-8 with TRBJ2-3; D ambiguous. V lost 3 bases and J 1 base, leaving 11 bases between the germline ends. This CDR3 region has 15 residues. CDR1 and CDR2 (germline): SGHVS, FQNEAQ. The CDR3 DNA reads TGTGCCAGCAGCTTGATGGAAATAGGCACAGATACGCAGTATTTT. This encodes CASSLMEIGTDTQYF. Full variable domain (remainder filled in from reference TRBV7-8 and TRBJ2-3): GAGVSQSPRYKVAKRGQDVALRCDPISGHVSLFWYQQALGQGPEFLTYFQNEAQLDKSGLPSDRFFAERPEGSVSTLKIQRTQQEDSAVYLCASSLMEIGTDTQYFGPGTRLTVL.

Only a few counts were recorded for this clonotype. The CDR3 sequence is CASSLASSGSFYEQYF. The CDR3 nucleotides are TGTGCCAGCAGCTTAGCCTCTAGCGGGAGCTTCTACGAGCAGTACTTC. The V gene is TRBV7-9, the J gene TRBJ2-7; TRBD2 agrees at 10 bases. Per the germline V gene, CDR1 is SEHNR and CDR2 is FQNEAQ (reference sequence). The trim removed 0 bases at V and 3 bases at J, leaving 5 bases unmatched. The CDR3 covers 16 residues.

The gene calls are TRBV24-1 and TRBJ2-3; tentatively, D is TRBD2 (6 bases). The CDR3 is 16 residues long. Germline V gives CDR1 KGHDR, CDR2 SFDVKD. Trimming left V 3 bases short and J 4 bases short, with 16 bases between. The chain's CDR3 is CATSDLTSSGADTQYF. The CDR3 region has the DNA TGTGCCACCAGTGATCTTACTAGCTCGGGGGCAGATACGCAGTATTTT.

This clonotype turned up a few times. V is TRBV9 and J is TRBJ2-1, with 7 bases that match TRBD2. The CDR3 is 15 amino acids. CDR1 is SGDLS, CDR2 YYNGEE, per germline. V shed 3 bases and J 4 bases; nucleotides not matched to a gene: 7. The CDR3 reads CASSEGGLEYNEQFF. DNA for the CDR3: TGTGCCAGCAGCGAGGGAGGGCTTGAATACAATGAGCAGTTCTTC.

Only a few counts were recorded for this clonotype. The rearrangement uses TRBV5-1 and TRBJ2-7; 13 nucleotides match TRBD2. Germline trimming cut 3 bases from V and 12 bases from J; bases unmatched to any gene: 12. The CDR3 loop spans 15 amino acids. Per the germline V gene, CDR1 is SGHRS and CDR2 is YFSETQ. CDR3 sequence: CASSSGLAGPPGWYF. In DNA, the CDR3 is TGCGCCAGCAGCTCGGGACTAGCGGGACCCCCAGGGTGGTACTTC.

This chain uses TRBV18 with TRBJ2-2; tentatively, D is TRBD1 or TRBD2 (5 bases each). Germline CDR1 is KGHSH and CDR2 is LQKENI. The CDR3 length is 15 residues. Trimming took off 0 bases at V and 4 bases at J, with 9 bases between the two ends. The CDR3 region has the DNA TGTGCCAGCTCACCACCAGAGGGGATCACCGGGGAGCTGTTTTTT. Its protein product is CASSPPEGITGELFF.

The CDR3 sequence is CASSLSGGTGLGTQYF. In DNA form, the CDR3 reads TGTGCCAGCAGCTTATCGGGGGGGACAGGCCTCGGAACCCAGTACTTC. The chain links TRBV11-2 to TRBJ2-5; D is tentatively TRBD1 or TRBD2 (8 bases each). CDR1 is SGHAT, CDR2 FQNNGV, per germline. CDR3 length equals 16 residues. V lost 2 bases to trimming and J lost 8 bases, with 21 bases between them. Full variable domain (outside the CDR3, taken from reference TRBV11-2 and TRBJ2-5): EAGVAQSPRYKIIEKRQSVAFWCNPISGHATLYWYQQILGQGPKLLIQFQNNGVVDDSQLPKDRFSAERLKGVDSTLKIQPAKLEDSAVYLCASSLSGGTGLGTQYFGPGTRLLVL.

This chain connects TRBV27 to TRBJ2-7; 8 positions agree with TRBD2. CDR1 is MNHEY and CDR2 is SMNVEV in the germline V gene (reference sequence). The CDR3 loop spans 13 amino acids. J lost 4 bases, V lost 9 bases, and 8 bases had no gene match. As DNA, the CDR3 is TGTGCCAGTACGACTAGCGACCTTTACGAGCAGTACTTC. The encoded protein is CASTTSDLYEQYF.

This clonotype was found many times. The chain's CDR3 is CASSQDANQRNEQFF. The CDR3 nucleotides are TGTGCCAGCAGCCAAGACGCAAATCAGAGGAATGAGCAGTTCTTC. The chain uses TRBV4-2 and TRBJ2-1; D remains ambiguous. The V gene lost 0 bases and the J gene lost 7 bases, with 13 bases spanning the gap. Germline CDR1 and CDR2: LGHNA and YNFKEQ. The CDR3 sequence is 15 residues long.